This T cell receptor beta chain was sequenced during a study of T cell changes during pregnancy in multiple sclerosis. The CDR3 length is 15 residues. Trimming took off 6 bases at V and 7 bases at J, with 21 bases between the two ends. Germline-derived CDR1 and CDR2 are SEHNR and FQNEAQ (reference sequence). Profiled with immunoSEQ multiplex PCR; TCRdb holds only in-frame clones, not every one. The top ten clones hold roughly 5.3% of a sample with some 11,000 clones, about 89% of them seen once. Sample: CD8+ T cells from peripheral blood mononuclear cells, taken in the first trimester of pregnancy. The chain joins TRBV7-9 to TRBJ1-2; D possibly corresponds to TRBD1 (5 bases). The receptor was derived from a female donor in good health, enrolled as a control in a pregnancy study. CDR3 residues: CASSYSGGEGSGYTF. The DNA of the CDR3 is TGTGCCAGCAGTTATTCCGGGGGAGAGGGAAGTGGCTACACCTTC. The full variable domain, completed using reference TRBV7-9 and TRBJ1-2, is DTGVSQNPRHKITKRGQNVTFRCDPISEHNRLYWYRQTLGQGPEFLTYFQNEAQLEKSRLLSDRFSAERPKGSFSTLEIQRTEQGDSAMYLCASSYSGGEGSGYTFGSGTRLTVV.